The sequence of this T cell receptor (beta chain) was determined in a study of response to subunit inactivated influenza vaccine. Broader study findings: Every seasonal influenza vaccination brings in few new T cells, the authors suggested.

This clonotype was seen many times. Its antigen remains unidentified. TCRdb re-called the RT-PCR reads with MiXCR, one entry per CDR3 protein. The sample includes some 160,000 distinct CDR3 sequences, approximately 10% of them seen just once. The sequence came from a man aged 50 to 59 who received an inactivated influenza vaccine. The sample in question was non-naive T cells sorted from PBMCs, obtained more than 35 days after vaccination.

Written as DNA, the CDR3 is TGTGCCAGCAGCCAAGACACCTCTGGGGCCAACGTCCTGACTTTC. Amino acids: CASSQDTSGANVLTF. The chain recombines TRBV3-1 with TRBJ2-6; the D is unclear. This CDR3 has 15 amino acids. Germline loops: CDR1 LGHDT, CDR2 YNNKEL (reference sequence). Trimming cost V 0 bases and J 0 bases, with 3 bases left between them.